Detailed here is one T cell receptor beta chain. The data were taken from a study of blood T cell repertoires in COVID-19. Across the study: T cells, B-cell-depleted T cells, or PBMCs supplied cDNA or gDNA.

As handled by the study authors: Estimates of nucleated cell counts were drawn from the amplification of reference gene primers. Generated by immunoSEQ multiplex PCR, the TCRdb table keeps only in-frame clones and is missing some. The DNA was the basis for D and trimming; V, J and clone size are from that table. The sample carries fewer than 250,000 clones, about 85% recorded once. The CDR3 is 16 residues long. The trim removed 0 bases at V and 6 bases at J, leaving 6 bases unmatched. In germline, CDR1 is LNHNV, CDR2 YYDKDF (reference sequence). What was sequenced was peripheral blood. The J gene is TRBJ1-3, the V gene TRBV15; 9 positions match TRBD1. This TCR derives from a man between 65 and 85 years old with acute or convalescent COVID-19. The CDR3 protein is CATSRDYTGGENTIYF. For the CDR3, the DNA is TGTGCCACCAGCAGAGATTACACAGGGGGCGAAAACACCATATATTTT. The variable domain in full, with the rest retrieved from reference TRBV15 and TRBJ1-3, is DAMVIQNPRYQVTQFGKPVTLSCSQTLNHNVMYWYQQKSSQAPKLLFHYYDKDFNNEADTPDNFQSRRPNTSFCFLDIRSPGLGDTAMYLCATSRDYTGGENTIYFGEGSWLTVV.